These T cell receptor beta chains were read from a single sample in a study of T cell responses to AZD1222 COVID-19 vaccine. This table comes from immunoSEQ multiplex PCR, and its TCRdb copy is limited to in-frame clones, with some not included. Among about 120,000 clones listed, 85% to 90% were seen once. The sequenced sample was peripheral blood, obtained on day 0 of AZD1222 vaccination. All receptors come from an adult in good health. The CDR3 runs from the conserved cysteine through the conserved F or W. A D gene is named only where the DNA matches it firmly. The listing skips clone size in some rows; elsewhere it reads once, few, many or a size class.

cdr3_length clone_size d_call j_call v_call cdr3_aa cdr3_nt
15 few TRBD1 TRBJ1-2 TRBV28 CASSSATGVNYGYTF TGTGCCAGCAGTTCGGCTACAGGGGTGAACTATGGCTACACCTTC
13 - TRBD1 TRBJ2-7 TRBV11-2 CASSPDRAYEQYF TGTGCCAGCAGCCCCGACAGGGCCTACGAGCAGTACTTC
14 - - TRBJ2-1 TRBV27 CASSTYRTYNEQFF TGTGCCAGCAGTACCTATAGGACCTACAATGAGCAGTTCTTC
12 once - TRBJ2-7 TRBV30 CAWSATSYEQYF TGTGCCTGGAGTGCTACCTCCTACGAGCAGTACTTC
15 - TRBD1 TRBJ1-1 TRBV6-5 CASRMGQAGVTEAFF TGTGCCAGCAGGATGGGACAGGCTGGGGTCACTGAAGCTTTCTTT
14 - - TRBJ1-3 TRBV30 CAWSVQDSGNTIYF TGTGCCTGGAGTGTACAGGATTCTGGAAACACCATATATTTT
18 - - TRBJ2-3 TRBV29-1 CSVEPSRQILPGLMPQYF TGCAGCGTTGAACCCTCCCGACAGATCCTCCCAGGGTTGATGCCGCAGTATTTT
14 - - TRBJ2-3 TRBV6-4 CASSDGSSTDTQYF TGTGCCAGCAGTGACGGATCTAGCACAGATACGCAGTATTTT
16 - - TRBJ1-1 TRBV19 CASSIEKGLVNTEAFF TGTGCCAGTAGTATAGAAAAGGGCTTGGTGAACACTGAAGCTTTCTTT
15 - - TRBJ1-5 TRBV19 CASSILGGSNQPQHF TGTGCCAGTAGTATATTGGGGGGTAGCAATCAGCCCCAGCATTTT
18 once - TRBJ2-2 TRBV19 CASSPLFLARGATGELFF TGTGCCAGTAGTCCCCTCTTTCTGGCTAGAGGGGCCACCGGGGAGCTGTTTTTT
14 few - TRBJ1-1 TRBV7-2 CASSSYGEDRQAFF TGTGCCAGCAGCTCATACGGAGAAGACAGACAAGCTTTCTTT
14 - - TRBJ2-2 TRBV5-1 CASSLVGYTGELFF TGCGCCAGCAGCTTGGTTGGTTACACCGGGGAGCTGTTTTTT
16 - - TRBJ1-1 TRBV5-1 CASSPRFEGVGTEAFF TGCGCCAGCAGCCCGCGTTTTGAGGGGGTCGGCACTGAAGCTTTCTTT
14 - TRBD1 TRBJ1-6 TRBV2 CASSDGQGNSPLHF TGTGCCAGCAGCGACGGACAGGGGAATTCACCCCTCCACTTT
15 once TRBD1 TRBJ2-7 TRBV7-2 CASSRTGTGVYEQYF TGTGCCAGCAGCCGCACCGGGACAGGGGTATACGAGCAGTACTTC
14 - TRBD1 TRBJ1-3 TRBV6-5 CASSPGTGINTIYF TGTGCCAGCAGTCCCGGGACAGGGATTAACACCATATATTTT
17 - TRBD2 TRBJ2-1 TRBV5-1 CASSLARGTQVYNEQFF TGCGCCAGCAGCTTGGCGCGGGGGACTCAGGTCTACAATGAGCAGTTCTTC
16 - TRBD1 TRBJ1-4 TRBV7-8 CASSYPGTGSGEKLFF TGTGCCAGCAGCTACCCAGGGACAGGGTCGGGTGAAAAACTGTTTTTT
12 - - TRBJ2-1 TRBV5-1 CASSVRGNEQFF TGCGCCAGCAGCGTAAGGGGAAATGAGCAGTTCTTC
14 - - TRBJ1-5 TRBV6-5 CASSFTGSNQPQHF TGTGCCAGCAGTTTCACGGGTAGCAATCAGCCCCAGCATTTT
16 - TRBD1 TRBJ2-3 TRBV11-2 CASSRGGDRATDTQYF TGTGCCAGCAGCAGGGGGGGGGACAGGGCGACAGATACGCAGTATTTT
16 once - TRBJ1-2 TRBV28 CASSLGGGGRPYGYTF TGTGCCAGCAGTTTGGGGGGTGGTGGCAGGCCCTATGGCTACACCTTC
18 many TRBD2 TRBJ2-7 TRBV9 CASSPRGELAGDKDEQYF TGTGCCAGCAGCCCCCGGGGTGAACTAGCGGGAGATAAGGACGAGCAGTACTTC
15 - TRBD1 TRBJ1-2 TRBV11-2 CASSFNRGANYGYTF TGTGCCAGCAGCTTCAACAGGGGAGCTAACTATGGCTACACCTTC
15 once - TRBJ1-2 TRBV19 CASTSIQGGDYGYTF TGTGCCAGTACCTCAATCCAGGGAGGGGACTATGGCTACACCTTC
15 - TRBD1 TRBJ1-1 TRBV23-1 CASRPTGTGFTEAFF TGCGCCAGCAGACCTACCGGGACAGGGTTTACTGAAGCTTTCTTT
16 few TRBD2 TRBJ2-7 TRBV5-4 CASSGRPTSGGTEQYF TGTGCCAGCAGCGGCCGCCCGACTAGCGGGGGAACCGAGCAGTACTTC
19 - - TRBJ1-2 TRBV3-1/TRBV3-2 CASSQDQGSRARAGYGYTF TGTGCCAGCAGCCAAGATCAAGGGTCGCGGGCAAGGGCTGGATATGGCTACACCTTC
14 - - TRBJ1-6 TRBV6-5 CAEGGSAYNSPLHF TGTGCCGAGGGGGGTAGCGCCTATAATTCACCCCTCCACTTT
15 - - TRBJ1-2 TRBV11-2 CASSLMAAANYGYTF TGTGCCAGCAGCTTAATGGCAGCCGCTAACTATGGCTACACCTTC
20 - - TRBJ2-3 TRBV21-1 CASSNRTSGRKSLDTDTQYF TGTGCCAGCAGCAACCGGACTAGCGGGAGGAAGAGTCTGGATACAGATACGCAGTATTTT
16 - - TRBJ2-7 TRBV28 CASSLFGWTTTYEQYF TGTGCCAGCAGTTTATTTGGGTGGACTACTACCTACGAGCAGTACTTC
11 once - TRBJ2-7 TRBV11-3 CASSLPYEQYF TGTGCCAGCAGCTTACCCTACGAGCAGTACTTC
14 - - TRBJ1-2 TRBV20-1 CSASGQAESYGYTF TGCAGTGCTAGTGGGCAGGCGGAATCCTATGGCTACACCTTC
13 few - TRBJ2-2 TRBV4-3 CASSLWGSGELFF TGCGCCAGCAGCCTCTGGGGGTCGGGGGAGCTGTTTTTT
16 - - TRBJ1-2 TRBV6-5 CASSYSGQKLNYGYTF TGTGCCAGCAGTTACTCAGGACAGAAACTAAACTATGGCTACACCTTC
15 - - TRBJ2-2 TRBV19 CASSIGSANTGELFF TGTGCCAGTAGTATAGGATCAGCGAACACCGGGGAGCTGTTTTTT
16 - - TRBJ1-3 TRBV5-6 CASSLAPRGAGNTIYF TGTGCCAGCAGCTTGGCCCCCCGGGGCGCTGGAAACACCATATATTTT
12 - - TRBJ1-2 TRBV3-1/TRBV3-2 CASRAGDYGYTF TGTGCCAGCCGAGCAGGAGACTATGGCTACACCTTC
14 - TRBD1 TRBJ2-1 TRBV18 CASSPPRTGLEQFF TGTGCCAGCTCACCACCCCGGACAGGGCTAGAGCAGTTCTTC
16 - - TRBJ1-2 TRBV4-1 CASSHPVRVASYGYTF TGCGCCAGCAGCCATCCAGTCCGGGTCGCCTCCTATGGCTACACCTTC
17 - TRBD1 TRBJ1-3 TRBV7-2 CASSLRTGPYSGNTIYF TGTGCCAGCAGCCTTCGGACAGGGCCCTACTCTGGAAACACCATATATTTT
17 - - TRBJ2-6 TRBV5-1 CASSSWDAYSGANVLTF TGCGCCAGCAGCAGCTGGGACGCTTACTCTGGGGCCAACGTCCTGACTTTC
17 - TRBD1 TRBJ1-2 TRBV9 CASSGAHRGATNYGYTF TGTGCCAGCAGCGGAGCCCACAGGGGAGCAACCAACTATGGCTACACCTTC
16 once - TRBJ1-4 TRBV7-8 CASRTREGATNEKLFF TGTGCCAGCAGGACAAGGGAGGGGGCAACTAATGAAAAACTGTTTTTT
15 - - TRBJ1-2 TRBV9 CASSVGDSVGYGYTF TGTGCCAGCAGCGTAGGAGACAGCGTCGGCTATGGCTACACCTTC
15 once TRBD1 TRBJ1-4 TRBV7-6 CASSRQGGTNEKLFF TGTGCCAGCAGCCGACAGGGGGGAACTAATGAAAAACTGTTTTTT
16 - TRBD2 TRBJ2-1 TRBV27 CASSLLSGGALSEQFF TGTGCCAGCAGTCTGCTCAGCGGGGGGGCTCTTAGTGAGCAGTTCTTC
16 - - TRBJ2-3 TRBV6-5 CASSYRVPTRTDTQYF TGTGCCAGCAGTTACAGGGTTCCTACCCGCACAGATACGCAGTATTTT
15 - - TRBJ2-7 TRBV11-2 CASSLDLAVSYEQYF TGTGCCAGCAGCTTAGACTTAGCTGTGTCCTACGAGCAGTACTTC
16 - - TRBJ1-2 TRBV29-1 CSVADDGGEVNYGYTF TGCAGCGTGGCCGACGACGGGGGGGAAGTCAACTATGGCTACACCTTC
15 few - TRBJ2-2 TRBV27 CASRGNRPGTGELFF TGTGCCAGCAGGGGTAACAGGCCCGGCACCGGGGAGCTGTTTTTT